This is a list of T cell receptor beta chains from one sample in a study of shared clonotypes between healthy human individuals. The repertoire was sequenced with immunoSEQ multiplex PCR; TCRdb's copy has only in-frame clones and lacks some. The sample records about 2.4 million clones, around 90% being singletons. Input material: naive CD4+ T cells sorted from blood. The receptors come from a man younger than 35 in good health. The CDR3 runs from the conserved cysteine through the conserved F or W. A D gene is named only where the DNA matches it firmly. Clone size is not always given. Where it is, it says once, few, many or a class for expanded clones.

j_call	v_call	d_call	clone_size	cdr3_aa	cdr3_nt
TRBJ2-3	TRBV12-5	.	.	CASGLGTGRADTQYF	TGTGCTAGTGGTTTGGGGACAGGGAGGGCAGATACGCAGTATTTT
TRBJ2-5	TRBV29-1	.	.	CSVGGDLGSGNRLQETQYF	TGCAGCGTTGGGGGCGACCTAGGTAGTGGGAACAGGCTACAAGAGACCCAGTACTTC
TRBJ2-3	TRBV11-2	.	.	CASSLYSADTQYF	TGTGCCAGCAGCTTGTATTCGGCAGATACGCAGTATTTT
TRBJ2-1	TRBV7-8	.	.	CASSKTGSSYNEQFF	TGTGCCAGCAGCAAGACCGGGAGCTCCTACAATGAGCAGTTCTTC
TRBJ1-5	TRBV4-1	TRBD1	.	CASSPGQGATQPQHF	TGCGCCAGCAGCCCGGGACAGGGGGCAACTCAGCCCCAGCATTTT
TRBJ2-3	TRBV7-8	.	.	CASSHRQRVTDTQYF	TGTGCCAGCAGCCACCGACAGAGGGTCACAGATACGCAGTATTTT
TRBJ1-2	TRBV30	.	.	CAWSAQAVGYTF	TGTGCCTGGAGTGCCCAGGCCGTCGGCTACACCTTC
TRBJ2-7	TRBV6-5	TRBD2	.	CASTDSGGYEQYF	TGTGCCAGCACTGATAGCGGGGGCTACGAGCAGTACTTC
TRBJ2-7	TRBV2	.	few	CASSVEQGLNEQYF	TGTGCCAGCAGTGTGGAGCAGGGCTTAAACGAGCAGTACTTC
TRBJ1-6	TRBV5-1	TRBD1	.	CASSSRDRGSPLHF	TGCGCCAGCAGCAGCCGGGACAGAGGTTCACCCCTCCACTTT
TRBJ2-5	TRBV14	TRBD1	.	CASSRLGQGSQETQYF	TGTGCCAGCAGCCGCTTGGGACAGGGGTCCCAAGAGACCCAGTACTTC
TRBJ2-3	TRBV25-1	TRBD1	.	CASPTLGQEDQPQYF	TGTGCCAGCCCCACCTTGGGACAGGAGGATCAGCCCCAGTATTTT
TRBJ1-1	TRBV6-5	TRBD1	.	CASARRTGNTEAFF	TGTGCCAGCGCCCGGAGGACAGGGAACACTGAAGCTTTCTTT
TRBJ2-7	TRBV5-1	TRBD1	.	CASSQDRGSRREQYF	TGCGCCAGCAGCCAAGACAGGGGAAGTCGTCGGGAGCAGTACTTC
TRBJ2-1	TRBV6-5	TRBD2	few	CASSYSPGGARNEQFF	TGTGCCAGCAGTTACTCTCCCGGGGGGGCTCGTAATGAGCAGTTCTTC
TRBJ2-1	TRBV19	.	.	CASSPDVQSYNEQFF	TGTGCCAGTAGCCCGGACGTTCAGTCCTACAATGAGCAGTTCTTC
TRBJ2-7	TRBV7-9	TRBD2	.	CASSSSGTSYEQYF	TGTGCCAGCAGCTCAAGCGGGACTAGCTACGAGCAGTACTTC
TRBJ2-2	TRBV9	TRBD1	.	CASNLQGADTGELFF	TGTGCCAGCAATCTCCAGGGGGCGGACACCGGGGAGCTGTTTTTT
TRBJ2-7	TRBV6-6	.	.	CASTLSSGQPYEQYF	TGTGCCAGCACCTTAAGTTCGGGACAACCCTACGAGCAGTACTTC
TRBJ2-1	TRBV7-2	TRBD2	.	CASSLSSGRGENEQFF	TGTGCCAGCAGCCTCTCCAGCGGGAGGGGGGAAAATGAGCAGTTCTTC
TRBJ2-2	TRBV5-4	.	.	CASSLTTNTGELFF	TGTGCCAGCAGTCTAACCACGAACACCGGGGAGCTGTTTTTT
TRBJ2-5	TRBV27	.	.	CASSPRTRPSLETQYF	TGTGCCAGCAGTCCGAGGACTCGGCCGAGTCTGGAGACCCAGTACTTC
TRBJ1-5	TRBV7-2	TRBD1	once	CASSRQGMQPQHF	TGTGCCAGCAGCCGACAGGGCATGCAGCCCCAGCATTTT
TRBJ2-3	TRBV6-4	.	.	CASSDSQAGSTDTQYF	TGTGCCAGCAGTGACTCCCAGGCTGGTAGCACAGATACGCAGTATTTT
TRBJ2-2	TRBV6-6	.	.	CASTRGTTNTGELFF	TGTGCCAGCACCAGGGGGACTACGAACACCGGGGAGCTGTTTTTT
TRBJ1-4	TRBV6-5	TRBD1	.	CASSLLTGSNEKLFF	TGTGCCAGCAGTCTCCTGACAGGGTCTAATGAAAAACTGTTTTTT
TRBJ1-1	TRBV19	TRBD1	.	CASNPSTGANTEAFF	TGTGCCAGTAACCCCTCGACAGGGGCGAACACTGAAGCTTTCTTT
TRBJ1-6	TRBV14	.	.	CASSQARSSPLHF	TGTGCCAGCAGCCAAGCAAGGAGTTCACCCCTCCACTTT
TRBJ1-1	TRBV6-6	.	.	CASSYTGPNTEAFF	TGTGCCAGCAGTTACACGGGCCCTAACACTGAAGCTTTCTTT
TRBJ2-3	TRBV7-2	.	.	CASSSSTVLADTQYF	TGTGCCAGCAGCTCCAGTACGGTGTTGGCAGATACGCAGTATTTT
TRBJ2-7	TRBV19	TRBD2	.	CASSIRLAGSVDHDEQYF	TGTGCCAGTAGTATTAGGCTAGCGGGGTCTGTTGACCACGACGAGCAGTACTTC
TRBJ2-7	TRBV6-5	TRBD1	.	CASSGRQGTYEQYF	TGTGCCAGCAGTGGGCGACAGGGAACCTACGAGCAGTACTTC
TRBJ1-6	TRBV7-8	TRBD1	.	CASSLDTGGRSYNSPLHF	TGTGCCAGCAGCTTAGATACAGGGGGAAGATCCTATAATTCACCCCTCCACTTT
TRBJ2-7	TRBV7-9	.	.	CASSRGYEQYF	TGTGCCAGCAGCCGCGGCTACGAGCAGTACTTC
TRBJ2-2	TRBV5-6	TRBD2	.	CASSLMSSGNTGELFF	TGTGCCAGCAGCTTGATGTCTAGCGGGAACACCGGGGAGCTGTTTTTT
TRBJ2-3	TRBV20-1	.	.	CSAYRTDTQYF	TGCAGTGCTTATCGCACAGATACGCAGTATTTT
TRBJ2-7	TRBV10-3	TRBD2	.	CAISLGGGATPYEQYF	TGTGCCATCAGCCTTGGGGGAGGGGCCACTCCCTACGAGCAGTACTTC
TRBJ2-1	TRBV30	.	.	CAWSVIGEQFF	TGTGCCTGGAGTGTAATAGGTGAGCAGTTCTTC
TRBJ1-1	TRBV29-1	.	.	CSVERQLNTEAFF	TGCAGCGTTGAAAGGCAGTTGAACACTGAAGCTTTCTTT
TRBJ1-5	TRBV5-6	.	.	CASSLGGQGHQPQHF	TGTGCCAGCAGCTTGGGCGGGCAGGGTCATCAGCCCCAGCATTTT
TRBJ1-2	TRBV7-8	.	.	CASSLVLPASTTGGYTF	TGTGCCAGCAGCTTAGTACTCCCTGCCTCGACCACGGGGGGCTACACCTTC
TRBJ2-1	TRBV25-1	.	.	CASSEYNQGEQFF	TGTGCCAGCAGTGAATATAATCAAGGAGAGCAGTTCTTC
TRBJ2-4	TRBV6-4	.	.	CASSGRDDRAKNIQYF	TGTGCCAGCAGTGGCAGGGACGACAGAGCAAAAAACATTCAGTACTTC
TRBJ1-2	TRBV5-5	.	.	CASSLATPNYGYTF	TGTGCCAGCAGCTTGGCGACACCTAACTATGGCTACACCTTC
TRBJ1-1	TRBV9	.	.	CASSVGGSGTEAFF	TGTGCCAGCAGCGTAGGGGGCTCGGGGACTGAAGCTTTCTTT
TRBJ2-2	TRBV5-4	TRBD1	.	CASSSGTGGTGELFF	TGTGCCAGCAGCTCCGGGACAGGTGGCACCGGGGAGCTGTTTTTT
TRBJ1-3	TRBV5-4	.	.	CASSLYSGNTIYF	TGTGCCAGCAGCTTGTATTCAGGAAACACCATATATTTT
TRBJ2-1	TRBV2	.	.	CASRPGLEPYNEQFF	TGTGCCAGCAGACCGGGACTTGAACCTTACAATGAGCAGTTCTTC
TRBJ1-4	TRBV5-4	TRBD1	.	CASSLVQGQEKLFF	TGTGCCAGCAGCTTGGTACAGGGACAGGAAAAACTGTTTTTT
TRBJ2-2	TRBV6-6	.	.	CASSYSDRANTGELFF	TGTGCCAGCAGTTACTCCGACAGAGCGAACACCGGGGAGCTGTTTTTT
TRBJ1-1	TRBV7-3	.	.	CASSLTGWGTEAFF	TGTGCCAGCAGCTTAACCGGGTGGGGCACTGAAGCTTTCTTT
TRBJ1-3	TRBV7-2	.	.	CASSLRGITGNTIYF	TGTGCCAGCAGCTTAAGGGGCATCACTGGAAACACCATATATTTT
TRBJ1-5	TRBV30	TRBD1	few	CAWREQGAGQPQHF	TGTGCCTGGAGGGAACAGGGGGCAGGGCAGCCCCAGCATTTT
TRBJ2-3	TRBV9	TRBD2	once	CASSVTSGSDTQYF	TGTGCCAGCAGCGTAACTAGCGGGTCAGATACGCAGTATTTT
TRBJ1-5	TRBV7-9	.	.	CASSLAGGAGGPQHF	TGTGCCAGCAGCTTAGCGGGGGGAGCCGGGGGGCCCCAGCATTTT
TRBJ1-3	TRBV10-3	TRBD1	.	CAISADRGFKDF	TGTGCCATCAGTGCGGACAGGGGTTTTAAGGATTTT
TRBJ2-4	TRBV25-1	TRBD1	.	CASSATGDLAKNIQYF	TGTGCCAGCAGTGCCACAGGGGATCTAGCCAAAAACATTCAGTACTTC
TRBJ2-4	TRBV5-4	TRBD1	.	CASSDQGANKNIQYF	TGTGCCAGCAGCGATCAGGGGGCAAACAAAAACATTCAGTACTTC
TRBJ1-5	TRBV19	.	.	CASSFRFTAGYSNQPQHF	TGTGCCAGTAGTTTCCGGTTCACGGCAGGCTATAGCAATCAGCCCCAGCATTTT